This T cell receptor (beta chain) was sequenced for a study of T-cell memory formation after mild COVID-19. V lost 3 bases to trimming and J lost 4 bases, with 10 bases between them. From germline, CDR1 is SGHRS and CDR2 YFSETQ. The CDR3 sequence is 13 residues long. TCRdb reprocessed the 5' RACE reads via MiXCR and lists one record per CDR3 protein. The repertoire consists of 250,000 or so distinct CDR3 sequences, with over 8.5% occurring once and the leading ten covering around 20%. V and J are TRBV5-1 and TRBJ1-1, with no clear D. This sequence originates from a man aged 18 to 30 who had mild COVID-19 (a few samples of this study predate the infection). Cell type and time point are not known. The sequenced sample consisted of PBMCs or a T cell subset sorted from them (not recorded which). The CDR3 loop is CASSWFGVTEAFF. DNA for the CDR3: TGCGCCAGCAGCTGGTTCGGGGTCACTGAAGCTTTCTTT. The whole variable domain, filled in from reference TRBV5-1 and TRBJ1-1, reads KAGVTQTPRYLIKTRGQQVTLSCSPISGHRSVSWYQQTPGQGLQFLFEYFSETQRNKGNFPGRFSGRQFSNSRSEMNVSTLELGDSALYLCASSWFGVTEAFFGQGTRLTVV.